This T cell receptor (beta chain) stems from a study of cytomegalovirus exposure and HLA in healthy donors. V was clipped by 3 bases and J by 5 bases, with 10 bases between them. The CDR3 totals 13 residues. Germline-derived CDR1 and CDR2 are SGHNT and YENEEA. Points from the study as a whole: Most TCR sequences showed up rarely, but some public TCRs showed up in many donors. An analysis done earlier found most TCR beta V segments productive about 90% or about 30% of the time. It was confirmed in vitro that a few of the CMV-associated chains were specific for CMV antigens. Available immune exposure information was restricted to CMV serostatus only.

Both 60 Vbeta primers and 13 Jbeta primers went into the PCR. Assay: immunoSEQ multiplex PCR; the TCRdb copy retains only in-frame clones and omits some. The sample lists roughly 100,000 clones; around 73% were seen once. A remark on this clone: Its antigen is still unknown.

The specimen sequenced was PBMCs. V gene TRBV11-3 combines with J gene TRBJ2-5; TRBD1 is a possible D gene (6 bases). This sequence was found in a woman aged 40-49 years in good health and CMV-seronegative. The CDR3 nucleotides read TGTGCCAGCAGCTTGGGCCAGGGGGAGACCCAGTACTTC. This sequence encodes CASSLGQGETQYF.